The rows below give T cell receptor beta chains drawn from one sample of a study of CD4+ T cells in melanoma. Some clones are missing from TCRdb's copy, which holds only in-frame ones; the method was immunoSEQ multiplex PCR. The data hold more than 15,000 clones, with around 69% observed a single time. Sample: cells from a culture (not recorded whether cultured in vitro). The receptors were sampled from a human donor with melanoma. CDR3s include the opening cysteine and the closing phenylalanine or tryptophan. A D gene is named only where the DNA matches it firmly. Not all rows give a size; the values are once, few, many and, for expanded clones, a class.

v_gene,d_gene,j_gene,abundance,CDR3aa,CDR3nt
TRBV9,-,TRBJ1-1,few,CASSVGNGVTEAFF,TGTGCCAGCAGCGTAGGGAATGGAGTCACTGAAGCTTTCTTT
TRBV18,-,TRBJ1-5,-,CASSSDGRNQPQHF,TGTGCCAGCTCATCGGACGGGAGAAATCAGCCCCAGCATTTT
TRBV7-2,-,TRBJ1-5,once,CASSGQLDQPQHF,TGTGCCAGCTCCGGACAGTTGGATCAGCCCCAGCATTTT
TRBV6-1,TRBD1,TRBJ1-4,-,CASSPTGGNEKLFF,TGTGCCAGCAGTCCGACAGGGGGCAATGAAAAACTGTTTTTT
TRBV6-6,-,TRBJ1-2,-,CASSYQYTQNGYTF,TGTGCCAGCAGTTACCAATACACACAGAATGGCTACACCTTC
TRBV7-8,TRBD1,TRBJ1-2,-,CASSLAGTGFYGYTF,TGTGCCAGCAGCTTAGCCGGGACAGGCTTCTATGGCTACACCTTC
TRBV18,-,TRBJ2-1,few,CASSGQTGGNEQFF,TGTGCCAGCTCGGGTCAGACTGGGGGGAATGAGCAGTTCTTC
TRBV7-6,-,TRBJ2-3,-,CASRLGSGTDTQYF,TGTGCCAGCAGGCTAGGGTCGGGCACAGATACGCAGTATTTT
TRBV5-1,TRBD2,TRBJ2-3,once,CASSLGLAADTQYF,TGCGCCAGCAGCTTGGGACTAGCTGCAGATACGCAGTATTTT
TRBV20-1,-,TRBJ2-5,-,CSLGRQETQYF,TGCAGTTTGGGTCGGCAAGAGACCCAGTACTTC
TRBV5-6,-,TRBJ1-1,-,CASSRDGFMNTEAFF,TGTGCCAGCAGCCGGGACGGATTCATGAACACTGAAGCTTTCTTT
TRBV18,-,TRBJ2-5,-,CASSPPGLQETQYF,TGTGCCAGCTCACCACCAGGGTTACAAGAGACCCAGTACTTC
TRBV5-1,TRBD1,TRBJ2-1,-,CASSIKQGDYNEQFF,TGCGCCAGCAGCATAAAACAGGGGGACTACAATGAGCAGTTCTTC
TRBV5-5,TRBD2,TRBJ2-1,-,CASSWYLAGAVYNEQFF,TGTGCCAGCAGCTGGTACTTAGCGGGGGCCGTCTACAATGAGCAGTTCTTC
TRBV27,TRBD1,TRBJ1-1,-,CASSTSQDRGRLNTEAFF,TGTGCCAGCAGCACCTCCCAGGACAGGGGCCGGTTGAACACTGAAGCTTTCTTT
TRBV19,-,TRBJ1-4,-,CASSPGFNEKLFF,TGTGCCAGTAGTCCAGGGTTTAATGAAAAGCTGTTTTTT
TRBV30,-,TRBJ2-1,-,CAWSEHLVIEQFF,TGTGCCTGGAGCGAACACTTAGTAATTGAGCAGTTCTTC
TRBV5-6,-,TRBJ2-3,-,CASSGGLFSTDTQYF,TGTGCCAGCAGCGGGGGTTTATTTTCCACAGATACGCAGTATTTT
TRBV5-1,-,TRBJ2-1,-,CASSLTGTQYNEQFF,TGCGCCAGCAGCCTAACCGGGACACAGTACAATGAGCAGTTCTTC
TRBV7-8,TRBD1,TRBJ2-7,-,CASSPRRDRAPYEQYF,TGTGCCAGCAGCCCCCGGAGAGACAGGGCACCCTACGAGCAGTACTTC
TRBV5-1,-,TRBJ1-4,medium-sized,CASSLAHQGHEKLFF,TGCGCCAGCAGCTTGGCCCACCAAGGACACGAAAAACTGTTTTTT
TRBV11-2,-,TRBJ1-2,-,CASSFHRETYGYTF,TGTGCCAGCAGCTTCCACAGGGAGACGTATGGCTACACCTTC
TRBV7-2,-,TRBJ1-2,few,CASSLYYGYTF,TGTGCCAGCAGCTTATATTATGGCTACACCTTC
TRBV7-8,-,TRBJ1-5,-,CASSLAGDQPQHF,TGTGCCAGCAGCTTAGCAGGGGATCAGCCCCAGCATTTT
TRBV11-2,TRBD2,TRBJ2-2,-,CASSGPGGAGELFF,TGTGCCAGCAGCGGGCCGGGGGGGGCCGGGGAGCTGTTTTTT
TRBV7-2,-,TRBJ2-7,few,CASTSNRANYEQYF,TGTGCCAGCACCAGTAACAGGGCAAACTACGAGCAGTACTTC
TRBV10-3,TRBD1,TRBJ1-1,-,CAIRTGENTEAFF,TGTGCCATCAGGACAGGGGAGAACACTGAAGCTTTCTTT
TRBV19,-,TRBJ1-5,-,CASSIVAGGNQPQHF,TGTGCCAGTAGTATAGTTGCAGGGGGCAATCAGCCCCAGCATTTT
TRBV5-1,-,TRBJ2-7,-,CASSHGRSYEQYF,TGCGCCAGCAGCCACGGCAGGTCCTACGAGCAGTACTTC
TRBV29-1,-,TRBJ2-2,-,CSVESGERTGELFF,TGCAGCGTTGAGTCAGGGGAGAGAACCGGGGAGCTGTTTTTT
TRBV11-2,TRBD2,TRBJ2-3,-,CASSLAGGPTDTQYF,TGTGCCAGCAGCTTAGCGGGGGGGCCAACAGATACGCAGTATTTT
TRBV30,-,TRBJ1-3,-,CAWSVRRGGLTIYF,TGTGCCTGGAGTGTGAGGCGGGGAGGGCTGACCATATATTTT
TRBV12-5,-,TRBJ2-1,-,CASGRSLPGTEVGEQFF,TGTGCTAGTGGTCGTAGTCTCCCCGGGACCGAGGTTGGGGAGCAGTTCTTC
TRBV7-9,-,TRBJ1-2,-,CASSPWGINYGYTF,TGTGCCAGCAGCCCGTGGGGGATTAACTATGGCTACACCTTC
TRBV4-2,TRBD2,TRBJ2-1,-,CASTRRTSGGAGKQFF,TGTGCCAGCACCCGGCGGACTAGCGGGGGGGCCGGAAAGCAGTTCTTC
TRBV30,-,TRBJ1-5,few,CAWSVRGRGGNQPQHF,TGTGCCTGGAGTGTACGTGGCAGAGGAGGGAATCAGCCCCAGCATTTT
TRBV5-1,-,TRBJ1-6,-,CASRWGGPNSPLHF,TGCGCCAGCAGGTGGGGGGGACCGAATTCACCCCTCCACTTT
TRBV11-2,TRBD1,TRBJ1-6,-,CASSSLRQGPYNSPLHF,TGTGCCAGCAGCTCACTGAGACAGGGCCCCTATAATTCACCCCTCCACTTT
TRBV5-1,-,TRBJ2-7,-,CASSLGKAAEQYF,TGCGCCAGCAGCTTGGGTAAGGCGGCCGAGCAGTACTTC
TRBV7-6,-,TRBJ1-4,-,CASSSNLATNEKLFF,TGTGCCAGCAGCTCCAACCTCGCAACTAATGAAAAACTGTTTTTT
TRBV18,TRBD1,TRBJ1-1,-,CASSPKTGGNTEAFF,TGTGCCAGCTCACCAAAAACAGGGGGGAACACTGAAGCTTTCTTT
TRBV5-5,-,TRBJ1-1,-,CASSLGDRLGTEAFF,TGTGCCAGCAGCTTGGGAGACAGGCTAGGCACTGAAGCTTTCTTT
TRBV30,-,TRBJ1-6,-,CAWSVGPNSPLHF,TGTGCCTGGAGTGTGGGACCGAATTCACCCCTCCACTTT
TRBV7-2,-,TRBJ1-1,-,CASSHVGRMNTEAFF,TGTGCCAGCAGCCATGTAGGTAGGATGAACACTGAAGCTTTCTTT
TRBV11-2,-,TRBJ1-1,few,CASSLEFGAKNTEAFF,TGTGCCAGCAGCTTAGAATTTGGGGCCAAGAACACTGAAGCTTTCTTT
TRBV2,-,TRBJ1-6,few,CASSELLQVNSPLHF,TGTGCCAGCAGTGAACTCTTACAGGTGAATTCACCCCTCCACTTT
TRBV29-1,-,TRBJ2-7,once,CSVRGTFGGEQYF,TGCAGCGTCCGGGGGACGTTCGGGGGCGAGCAGTACTTC
TRBV7-9,-,TRBJ1-2,-,CASSSTPRLGYTF,TGTGCCAGCAGCTCGACCCCCAGGCTTGGCTACACCTTC
TRBV5-8,TRBD1,TRBJ1-5,-,CASSSRTGVGPQHF,TGTGCCAGCAGCTCCCGGACAGGCGTCGGGCCCCAGCATTTT
TRBV9,TRBD1,TRBJ1-4,few,CASSPQGQPGGKLFF,TGTGCCAGCAGCCCACAGGGACAGCCGGGCGGAAAACTGTTTTTT
TRBV29-1,-,TRBJ1-1,-,CSVRIDAPEAFF,TGCAGCGTTAGGATCGATGCCCCTGAAGCTTTCTTT
TRBV7-2,TRBD2,TRBJ2-1,once,CASSTFSGPYNEQFF,TGTGCCAGCAGCACCTTTAGCGGGCCATACAATGAGCAGTTCTTC
TRBV7-9,TRBD1,TRBJ1-4,-,CASSGRGALVGEKLFF,TGTGCCAGCAGCGGCAGGGGGGCCTTAGTGGGTGAAAAACTGTTTTTT
TRBV5-4,-,TRBJ1-6,-,CASSATGQASSPLHF,TGTGCCAGCAGCGCCACCGGCCAGGCAAGTTCACCCCTCCACTTT
TRBV5-1,-,TRBJ1-6,-,CASSPQGSSYNSPLHF,TGCGCCAGCAGCCCGCAGGGCAGCTCCTATAATTCACCCCTCCACTTT
TRBV7-9,TRBD1,TRBJ1-6,few,CASSAGQGFYNSPLHF,TGTGCCAGCAGCGCGGGACAGGGGTTCTATAATTCACCCCTCCACTTT
TRBV30,TRBD1,TRBJ1-1,few,CAWGGQGYTEAFF,TGTGCCTGGGGGGGACAGGGGTACACTGAAGCTTTCTTT
TRBV20-1,-,TRBJ2-1,-,CSATDEERLFF,TGCAGTGCTACTGATGAGGAACGTCTGTTCTTC
TRBV6-6,-,TRBJ1-5,-,CASSRASGSNQPQHF,TGTGCCAGCAGTAGGGCCTCGGGGAGCAATCAGCCCCAGCATTTT
TRBV6-5,-,TRBJ1-1,-,CASTVQRGQNTEAFF,TGTGCCAGCACGGTACAAAGGGGACAGAACACTGAAGCTTTCTTT